The 19 T cell receptor beta chains below come from one sample, sequenced in a study of blood T cells in healthy people across ages. Using a J-beta primer mix together with a sample-barcoded 5' primer, a second PCR was run for roughly 6 to 12 cycles. From the 5' RACE reads, TCRdb called clonotypes with MiXCR, one entry per CDR3 protein. The table includes hundreds of thousands of distinct CDR3 sequences, 21% detected once. Material for sequencing was blood. The receptors were gathered from a man between 65 and 80 years old in good health.

The genes are TRBV20-1 and TRBJ2-3, with TRBD2 identical over 7 bases. Germline V gene sequence: CDR1 DFQATT, CDR2 SNEGSKA (reference sequence). The J segment lost 3 bases and the V segment lost 0 bases, leaving 9 bases of the junction unmatched. The CDR3 runs 16 residues. As DNA, the CDR3 is TGCAGTGCTAGAGACCCCAGGAGCGGGACTACAGATACGCAGTATTTT. Its translation: CSARDPRSGTTDTQYF.

V and J are TRBV20-1 and TRBJ1-2; TRBD1 agrees at 8 bases. Germline-derived CDR1 and CDR2 are DFQATT and SNEGSKA (reference sequence). Germline trimming cut 5 bases from V and 3 bases from J; bases unmatched to any gene: 5. This CDR3 comprises 13 residues. CDR3 in amino acids: CSAPPDRDYGYTF. CDR3 coding DNA: TGCAGTGCTCCTCCGGACAGGGACTATGGCTACACCTTC.

The chain has TRBV27 and TRBJ1-2; D remains ambiguous. The V and J ends lost 3 bases and 7 bases respectively, with 12 bases between them. The CDR3 runs 13 residues. Per the germline V gene, CDR1 is MNHEY and CDR2 is SMNVEV (reference sequence). The CDR3 DNA is TGTGCCAGCAGTTTCACAGCTTACTCTGGCTACACCTTC. Amino acid sequence: CASSFTAYSGYTF.

CDR3 DNA sequence: TGTGCCAGCACTTGGACTAGCGGGAGTGGGACCCAGTACTTC. Residues: CASTWTSGSGTQYF. The chain has TRBV12-3 or TRBV12-4 and TRBJ2-5, with 13 bases matching TRBD2. J gave up 7 bases and V 7 bases, and 6 bases lay outside the gene matches. This CDR3 contains 14 residues.

The chain joins TRBV2 to TRBJ2-5; 7 nucleotides align to TRBD1. Unmatched junction bases numbered 10, after V lost 6 bases and J lost 3 bases. This CDR3 comprises 15 residues. Germline assignment: CDR1 SNHLY and CDR2 FYNNEI. CDR3 residues: CASREQGYWKETQYF. The CDR3 region has the DNA TGTGCCAGCAGGGAACAGGGGTATTGGAAAGAGACCCAGTACTTC.

The chain has TRBV29-1 and TRBJ2-5, with 9 positions matching TRBD1. The CDR3 sequence is 15 residues long. The germline V gene has CDR1 SQVTM and CDR2 ANQGSEA. J lost 4 bases, V lost 7 bases, and 13 bases had no gene match. The CDR3 DNA reads TGCAGCGCCCTTTCCGGGACAGGGAATAGAGAGACCCAGTACTTC. Translated: CSALSGTGNRETQYF.

This CDR3 is CASSYFAQPHEKLFF. For the CDR3, the DNA is TGTGCCAGCAGTTATTTTGCGCAGCCACATGAAAAACTGTTTTTT. The chain carries TRBV6-5 and TRBJ1-4; no firm D call. The germline CDR1 and CDR2 sequences are MNHEY and SVGAGI. Trimming pared 3 bases from V and 6 bases from J, leaving 14 bases between. The CDR3 is 15 amino acids.

This clonotype was seen a handful of times. The chain combines TRBV7-2 with TRBJ2-5; the D gene is possibly TRBD1 (6 bases). The CDR3 consists of 14 residues. Trimming took off 5 bases at V and 2 bases at J, with 12 bases between the two ends. Germline CDR1 reads SGHTA; CDR2 reads FQGNSA. CDR3 amino acids: CASSRRDKQETQYF. The CDR3 region has the DNA TGTGCCAGCAGCCGACGGGACAAACAAGAGACCCAGTACTTC.

This clonotype has a handful of counts. This clone may be a read error of a much larger clone one base away. The chain has TRBV20-1 and TRBJ2-1; unclear D gene. The last part of the DNA fits TRBJ2-5 better; the J call may be wrong. This CDR3 comprises 15 residues. CDR1 is DFQATT and CDR2 is SNEGSKA in the germline V gene (reference sequence). CDR3 sequence (DNA): TGCAGTGCTAGAGATCTCTTTGGGATCGAAGAGACCCAGTACTTC. This sequence encodes CSARDLFGIEETQYF.

This clonotype was detected only a few times. The chain is built from TRBV20-1 and TRBJ2-7, with D perhaps assigned TRBD1 or TRBD2 (6 bases each). V dropped 2 bases and J dropped 2 bases, with 10 bases sitting between them. The CDR3 length is 13 residues. The germline gives CDR1 DFQATT, CDR2 SNEGSKA (reference sequence). The CDR3 DNA reads TGCAGTGCTAGACGGGGGCTTCCCTACGAGCAGTACTTC. The encoded protein is CSARRGLPYEQYF.

This clonotype was seen a handful of times. The chain has TRBV4-1 and TRBJ2-3; possibly TRBD1 for D (6 bases). This CDR3 has 17 residues. The germline V gene has CDR1 MGHRA and CDR2 YSYEKL. Trimming removed 0 bases at V and 6 bases at J, with 19 bases between. This CDR3 reads CASSQEEQGKRVDTQYF. The CDR3 region has the DNA TGCGCCAGCAGCCAAGAGGAACAGGGAAAACGGGTCGATACGCAGTATTTT.

The chain has TRBV7-9 and TRBJ1-6; TRBD1 is a possible D gene (6 bases). This CDR3 is built from 13 residues. V was clipped by 4 bases and J by 8 bases, with 9 bases between them. The germline V gene has CDR1 SEHNR and CDR2 FQNEAQ (reference sequence). The CDR3 here is CASSWTVDSPLHF. For the CDR3, the DNA is TGTGCCAGCAGCTGGACAGTCGATTCACCCCTCCACTTT. Combining the CDR3 with reference TRBV7-9 and TRBJ1-6 gives the whole variable domain DTGVSQNPRHKITKRGQNVTFRCDPISEHNRLYWYRQTLGQGPEFLTYFQNEAQLEKSRLLSDRFSAERPKGSFSTLEIQRTEQGDSAMYLCASSWTVDSPLHFGNGTRLTVT.

The V and J genes are TRBV2 and TRBJ2-3; TRBD1 agrees at 8 bases. CDR1 and CDR2 from the germline V gene are SNHLY and FYNNEI. Germline trimming cut 3 bases from V and 6 bases from J; bases unmatched to any gene: 5. There are 14 residues in the CDR3. CDR3 in DNA: TGTGCCAGCAGTGACCGACAGGGGAGGGATACGCAGTATTTT. It codes for CASSDRQGRDTQYF.

V is TRBV7-2 and J is TRBJ2-5; the D is unclear. This CDR3 is 12 amino acids long. Germline V CDR1 and CDR2: SGHTA, FQGNSA. V lost 2 bases to trimming and J lost 2 bases, with 3 bases between them. The CDR3: CASSLMQETQYF. The CDR3, as DNA: TGTGCCAGCAGCTTAATGCAAGAGACCCAGTACTTC.

This chain joins TRBV7-2 and TRBJ2-3, with 7 bases fitting TRBD2. The CDR3 consists of 15 residues. Trimming cost V 4 bases and J 2 bases; bases outside gene matches: 6. The germline gives CDR1 SGHTA, CDR2 FQGNSA. The CDR3 sequence is CASSYLGTTTDTQYF. DNA for the CDR3: TGTGCCAGCAGCTACCTAGGGACTACCACAGATACGCAGTATTTT.

This clonotype has more than one count but fewer than ten. This chain connects TRBV5-1 to TRBJ2-5; D is undetermined. The CDR3 is made up of 14 amino acids. Trimming shortened V by 3 bases and J by 3 bases, and 12 bases separated the two germline ends. Per the germline V gene, CDR1 is SGHRS and CDR2 is YFSETQ. CDR3 sequence: CASSYQDEKETQYF. In nucleotides, the CDR3 is TGCGCCAGCAGCTACCAGGACGAAAAAGAGACCCAGTACTTC.

This clonotype has only a few counts. J is TRBJ2-5 and V is TRBV9; 14 positions agree with TRBD2. J gave up 5 bases and V 4 bases, and 7 bases lay outside the gene matches. Germline V lookup: CDR1 SGDLS, CDR2 YYNGEE. The length of the CDR3 is 16 residues. This chain's CDR3 is CASSKTSGRAAETQYF. In DNA, the CDR3 is TGTGCCAGCAGCAAGACTAGCGGGAGGGCCGCTGAGACCCAGTACTTC.

The rearrangement joins TRBV7-3 to TRBJ1-2; TRBD1 matches at 11 bases. This CDR3 is built from 15 residues. CDR1 is SGHTA, CDR2 FQGTGA, per germline. V lost 5 bases to trimming and J lost 2 bases; unmatched junction nucleotides: 4. Here the CDR3 reads CASSQDRGPNYGYTF. CDR3 coding DNA: TGTGCCAGCAGCCAGGACAGGGGGCCCAACTATGGCTACACCTTC.

The chain links TRBV3-1 to TRBJ2-7; 7 bases agree with TRBD2. Germline CDR1 is LGHDT and CDR2 is YNNKEL (reference sequence). There are 15 residues in the CDR3. Trimming took 1 base from V and 4 from J; bases not matched to a gene: 7. CDR3 bases: TGTGCCAGCAGCCAAGGAGGAGCGGGAATATACGAGCAGTACTTC. Translated, it gives CASSQGGAGIYEQYF.